This TCR beta chain was sequenced in a study of sequential checkpoint blockade in melanoma (dated by TCRdb to between 2017 and 2020). For context, the study as a whole: Patients were randomized 1:1 to first-line nivolumab followed by ipilimumab (arm A) or ipilimumab followed by nivolumab (arm B). Maintenance nivolumab came after each of the two trial sequences. TCRbeta immunosequencing was performed on DNA from fewer than 95 pretreatment melanoma tumor samples. Matched tumor biopsies were taken from roughly 22 patients before treatment and at week 13, after single-agent nivolumab (arm A) or ipilimumab (arm B). Roughly 80% of the matched tumor biopsy pairs taken before and after treatment were from the same lesion.

In the germline V gene, CDR1 corresponds to SQVTM and CDR2 to ANQGSEA. V drops 7 bases and J drops 1 base, leaving 13 bases in between. The CDR3 measures 13 amino acids from cysteine to phenylalanine. Only the CDR3 DNA stays, 39 bases, in frame from base 1. The immunoSEQ Assay was used to immunosequence TCRbeta CDR3 regions from genomic DNA. Before high-throughput sequencing, the genomic DNA was amplified using bias-controlled multiplex PCR. Under the source paper's analysis protocol: To quantify the absolute abundance of each unique TCRbeta CDR3 region, the sequences were collapsed and filtered. Clonality, defined as 1 minus Pielou's evenness, was calculated using productive rearrangements only. Tumor T-cell fraction was calculated by normalizing TCRbeta template counts to usable DNA, which was estimated from several housekeeping genes. A previously published method was used to identify clones with significantly greater frequencies in on-treatment samples than in baseline samples. The table comes from immuneACCESS by way of TCRdb, which keeps in-frame sequences with V and J called. Part of the clones is missing from these tables; in studies checked, under half for an unresolved V gene and the rest for unknown reasons. V, J and clone size were drawn from that table, and D and trimming were deduced from the DNA. The sample includes about 5,300 clones, with roughly 28% observed a single time. Of the sample, about 19% falls within the top ten clones.

Points on this clone: This clone's antigen is unknown. No much larger clone is present one base from it, and per-base qualities are unavailable.

Paper-wide results and their limitations: Patients whose tumor T-cell fraction and clonality increased by week 13 were about 30 times more likely to achieve clinical benefit. The model for predicting response that combines TCR metrics with mutation burden needs to be validated in larger, independent patient cohorts. Tumor T-cell fraction and clonality correlated with PD-L1 staining and CD8+ T-cell counts but not with mutational load. Within-arm analyses of tumor T-cell fraction were constrained by small sample sizes and reduced statistical power. In the nivolumab-first arm (arm A), pretreatment tumor TIL clonality was associated with response (P = .04).

Read against the paper, the sample's treatment or condition label means: randomized to nivolumab then ipilimumab (arm A) or the reverse (arm B). None of the trial patients had been given prior DNA-damaging chemotherapy. Samples were obtained from patients with melanoma enrolled in CheckMate 064, a randomized, open-label phase II trial of sequential checkpoint blockade. Tumor TCR sequencing used genomic DNA from formalin-fixed paraffin-embedded (FFPE) tissue samples. This receptor chain uses TRBV29-1 and TRBJ1-2; no D gene is confidently identified. This clonotype was sampled from a human donor with melanoma. The sample was tumor tissue (inferred from file names), taken from a patient given nivolumab and ipilimumab in sequence. At the DNA level, the sequence is TGCAGCGCTCCCTCCGGGAATAACTATGGCTACACCTTC. Translated, this is CSAPSGNNYGYTF.